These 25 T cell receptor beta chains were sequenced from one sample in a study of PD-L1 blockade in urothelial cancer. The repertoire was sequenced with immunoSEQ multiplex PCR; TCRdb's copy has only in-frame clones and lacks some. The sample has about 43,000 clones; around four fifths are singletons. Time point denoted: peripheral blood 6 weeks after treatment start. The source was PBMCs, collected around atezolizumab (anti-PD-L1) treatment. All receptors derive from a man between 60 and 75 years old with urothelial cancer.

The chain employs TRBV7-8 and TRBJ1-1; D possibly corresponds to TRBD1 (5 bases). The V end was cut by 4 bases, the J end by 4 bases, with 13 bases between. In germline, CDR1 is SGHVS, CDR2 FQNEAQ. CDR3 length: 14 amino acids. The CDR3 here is CASSSQGGGTEAFF. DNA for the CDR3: TGTGCCAGCAGCTCTCAGGGAGGTGGCACTGAAGCTTTCTTT.

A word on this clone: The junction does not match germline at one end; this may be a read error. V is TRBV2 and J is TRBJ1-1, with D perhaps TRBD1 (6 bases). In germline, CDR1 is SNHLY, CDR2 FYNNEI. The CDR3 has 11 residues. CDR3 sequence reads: CASRTGVETFF. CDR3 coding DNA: TGTGCCAGCAGGACAGGAGTTGAAACTTTCTTT.

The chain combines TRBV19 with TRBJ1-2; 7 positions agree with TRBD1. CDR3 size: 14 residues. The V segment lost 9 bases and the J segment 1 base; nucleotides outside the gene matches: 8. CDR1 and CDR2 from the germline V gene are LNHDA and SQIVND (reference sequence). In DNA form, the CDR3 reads TGTGCCAGCAACGTCCGGGACAGTAACTATGGCTACACCTTC. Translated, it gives CASNVRDSNYGYTF.

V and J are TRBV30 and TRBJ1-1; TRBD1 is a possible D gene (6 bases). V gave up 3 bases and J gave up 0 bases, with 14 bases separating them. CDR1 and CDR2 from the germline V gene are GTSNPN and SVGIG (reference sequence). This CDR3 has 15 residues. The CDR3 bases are TGTGCCTGGAGCAATCCGGGGGGGCTGAACACTGAAGCTTTCTTT. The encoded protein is CAWSNPGGLNTEAFF.

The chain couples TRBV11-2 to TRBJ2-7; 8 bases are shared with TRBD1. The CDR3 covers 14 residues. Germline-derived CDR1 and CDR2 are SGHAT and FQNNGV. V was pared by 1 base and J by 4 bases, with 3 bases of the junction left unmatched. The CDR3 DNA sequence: TGTGCCAGCAGCTTAGCCCGGGACAGGTACGAGCAGTACTTC. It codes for CASSLARDRYEQYF.

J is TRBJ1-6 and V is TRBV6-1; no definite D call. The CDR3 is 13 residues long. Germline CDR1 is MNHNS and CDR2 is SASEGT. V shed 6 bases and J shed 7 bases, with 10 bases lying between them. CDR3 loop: CASRDYRNSPLHF. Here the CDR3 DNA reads TGTGCCAGCAGAGACTACAGAAATTCACCCCTCCACTTT.

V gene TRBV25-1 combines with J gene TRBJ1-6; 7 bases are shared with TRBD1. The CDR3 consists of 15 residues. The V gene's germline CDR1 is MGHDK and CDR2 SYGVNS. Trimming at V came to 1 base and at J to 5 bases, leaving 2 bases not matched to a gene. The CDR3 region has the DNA TGTGCCAGCAGTGAATCAACAGGGGATAATTCACCCCTCCACTTT. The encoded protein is CASSESTGDNSPLHF.

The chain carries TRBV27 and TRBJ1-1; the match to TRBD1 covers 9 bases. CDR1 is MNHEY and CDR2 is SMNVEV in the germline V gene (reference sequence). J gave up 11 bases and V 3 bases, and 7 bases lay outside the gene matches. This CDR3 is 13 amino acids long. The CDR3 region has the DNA TGTGCCAGCAGTTTTCCCGGGACAGGGTTGGCTTTCTTT. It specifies CASSFPGTGLAFF.

The CDR3 here is CASRQGRQFF. The CDR3 DNA reads as TGTGCCAGCCGACAGGGGAGGCAGTTCTTC. The chain uses TRBV6-1 and TRBJ2-1; 8 nucleotides match TRBD1. V lost 8 bases and J lost 12; bases outside the gene matches: 3. This CDR3 spans 10 amino acids. Germline CDR1 and CDR2: MNHNS and SASEGT.

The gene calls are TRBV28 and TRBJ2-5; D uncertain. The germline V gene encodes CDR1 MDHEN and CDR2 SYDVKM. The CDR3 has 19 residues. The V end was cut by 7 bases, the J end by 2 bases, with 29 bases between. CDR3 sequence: CASMRSSLRTNPLQETQYF. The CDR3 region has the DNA TGTGCCAGCATGAGATCGAGTCTGAGAACCAACCCCTTACAAGAGACCCAGTACTTC. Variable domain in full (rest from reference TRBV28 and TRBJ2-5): DVKVTQSSRYLVKRTGEKVFLECVQDMDHENMFWYRQDPGLGLRLIYFSYDVKMKEKGDIPEGYSVSREKKERFSLILESASTNQTSMYLCASMRSSLRTNPLQETQYFGPGTRLLVL.

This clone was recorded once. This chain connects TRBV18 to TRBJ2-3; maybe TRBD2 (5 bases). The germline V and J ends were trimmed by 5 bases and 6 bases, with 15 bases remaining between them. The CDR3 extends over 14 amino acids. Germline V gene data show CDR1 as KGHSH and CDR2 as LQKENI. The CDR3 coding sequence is TGTGCCAGCTCAGACCGGGCGAGGGCGGATACGCAGTATTTT. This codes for CASSDRARADTQYF.

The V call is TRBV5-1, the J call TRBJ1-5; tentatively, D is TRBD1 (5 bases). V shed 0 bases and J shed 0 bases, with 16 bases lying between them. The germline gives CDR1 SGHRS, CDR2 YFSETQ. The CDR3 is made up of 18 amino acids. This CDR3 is CASSLDRTELYSNQPQHF. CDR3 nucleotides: TGCGCCAGCAGCTTGGACAGGACGGAGCTTTATAGCAATCAGCCCCAGCATTTT.

This chain's CDR3 is CASSFGTASTDTQYF. CDR3 bases: TGCGCCAGCAGTTTTGGGACAGCGAGCACAGATACGCAGTATTTT. The genes are TRBV5-1 and TRBJ2-3, with TRBD1 identical over 7 bases. CDR3 length equals 15 residues. CDR1 and CDR2 (germline): SGHRS, YFSETQ. Trimming at V came to 5 bases and at J to 0 bases, leaving 6 bases not matched to a gene.

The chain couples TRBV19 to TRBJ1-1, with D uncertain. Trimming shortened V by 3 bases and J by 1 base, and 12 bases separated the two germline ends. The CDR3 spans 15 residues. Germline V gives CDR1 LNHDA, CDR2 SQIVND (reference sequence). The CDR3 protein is CASSISGDGNTEAFF. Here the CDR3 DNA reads TGTGCCAGTAGTATTTCCGGGGATGGGAACACTGAAGCTTTCTTT.

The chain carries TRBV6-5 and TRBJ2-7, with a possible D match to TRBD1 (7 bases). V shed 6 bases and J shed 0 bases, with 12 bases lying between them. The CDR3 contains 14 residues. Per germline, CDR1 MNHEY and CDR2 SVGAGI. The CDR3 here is CASSPGGTSYEQYF. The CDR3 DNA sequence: TGTGCCAGCAGCCCAGGGGGGACCTCCTACGAGCAGTACTTC.

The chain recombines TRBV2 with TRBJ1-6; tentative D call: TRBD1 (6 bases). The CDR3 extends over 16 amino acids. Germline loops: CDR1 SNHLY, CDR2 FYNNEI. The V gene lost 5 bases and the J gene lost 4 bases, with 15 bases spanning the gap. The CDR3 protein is CASSLRAGAYNSPLHF. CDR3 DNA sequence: TGTGCCAGCAGTCTGCGGGCAGGGGCGTATAATTCACCCCTCCACTTT.

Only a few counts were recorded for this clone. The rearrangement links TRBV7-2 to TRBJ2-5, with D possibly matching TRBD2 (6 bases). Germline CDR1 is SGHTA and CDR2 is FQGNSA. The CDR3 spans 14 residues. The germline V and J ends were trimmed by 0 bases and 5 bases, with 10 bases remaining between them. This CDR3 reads CASSLAGGSETQYF. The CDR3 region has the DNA TGTGCCAGCAGCTTAGCGGGGGGATCTGAGACCCAGTACTTC.

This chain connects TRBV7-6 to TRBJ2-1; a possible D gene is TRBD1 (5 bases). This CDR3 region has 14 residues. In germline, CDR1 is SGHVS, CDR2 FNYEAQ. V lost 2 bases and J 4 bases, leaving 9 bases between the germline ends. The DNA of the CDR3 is TGTGCCAGCAGCTTACATCAGGGATACAATGAGCAGTTCTTC. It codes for CASSLHQGYNEQFF.

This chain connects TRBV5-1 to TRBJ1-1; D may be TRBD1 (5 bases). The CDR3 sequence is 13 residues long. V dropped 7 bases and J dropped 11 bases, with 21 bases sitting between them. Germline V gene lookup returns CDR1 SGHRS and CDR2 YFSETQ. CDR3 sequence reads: CASAGGVNEDAFF. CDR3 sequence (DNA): TGCGCCAGCGCTGGGGGGGTTAACGAGGATGCTTTCTTT.

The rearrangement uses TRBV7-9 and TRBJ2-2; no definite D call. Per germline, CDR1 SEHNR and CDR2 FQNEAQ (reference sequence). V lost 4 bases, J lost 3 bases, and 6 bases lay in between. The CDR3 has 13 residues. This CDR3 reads CASSSDHTGELFF. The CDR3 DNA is TGTGCCAGCAGCTCAGATCACACCGGGGAGCTGTTTTTT. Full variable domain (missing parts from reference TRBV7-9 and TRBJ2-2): DTGVSQNPRHKITKRGQNVTFRCDPISEHNRLYWYRQTLGQGPEFLTYFQNEAQLEKSRLLSDRFSAERPKGSFSTLEIQRTEQGDSAMYLCASSSDHTGELFFGEGSRLTVL.

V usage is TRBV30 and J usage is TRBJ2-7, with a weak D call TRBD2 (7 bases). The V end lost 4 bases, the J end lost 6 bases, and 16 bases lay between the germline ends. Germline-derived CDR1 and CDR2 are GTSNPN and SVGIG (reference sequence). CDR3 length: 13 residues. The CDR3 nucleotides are TGTGCCTGGACCCGCGGGGGCTTCACCGAGCAGTACTTC. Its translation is CAWTRGGFTEQYF.

CDR3 loop: CASSEFRGGQAANTEAFF. The CDR3 DNA follows: TGTGCCAGCAGTGAATTTCGGGGGGGGCAGGCCGCGAACACTGAAGCTTTCTTT. The rearrangement links TRBV2 to TRBJ1-1; tentatively, D is TRBD1 (6 bases). The length of the CDR3 is 18 residues. The germline V and J ends were trimmed by 2 bases and 1 base, with 20 bases remaining between them. The germline CDR1 and CDR2 sequences are SNHLY and FYNNEI.

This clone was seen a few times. The CDR3 bases are TGTGCCAGCAGCCAGATCAGCGGGGGGGCGGTTGAGCAGTTCTTC. Translated, it gives CASSQISGGAVEQFF. The gene calls are TRBV7-8 and TRBJ2-1; 10 nucleotides align to TRBD2. Germline loops: CDR1 SGHVS, CDR2 FQNEAQ. The CDR3 covers 15 residues. V was clipped by 5 bases and J by 9 bases; unmatched bases: 10.

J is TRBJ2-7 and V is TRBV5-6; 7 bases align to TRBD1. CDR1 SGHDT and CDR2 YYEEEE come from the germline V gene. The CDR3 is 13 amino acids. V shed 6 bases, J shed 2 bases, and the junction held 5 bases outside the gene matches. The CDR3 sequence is CASNLQGPYEQYF. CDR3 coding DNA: TGTGCCAGCAACCTACAGGGGCCCTACGAGCAGTACTTC.

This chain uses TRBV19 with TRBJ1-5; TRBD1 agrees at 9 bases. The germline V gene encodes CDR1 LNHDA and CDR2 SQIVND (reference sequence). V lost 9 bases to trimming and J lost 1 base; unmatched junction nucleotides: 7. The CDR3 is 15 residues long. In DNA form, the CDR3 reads TGTGCCAGCCGACGGGACAGGGAGAGCAATCAGCCCCAGCATTTT. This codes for CASRRDRESNQPQHF.